This entry lists 23 T cell receptor beta chains sequenced from one sample in a study of shared clonotypes between healthy human individuals. Some clones are missing from TCRdb's copy, which holds only in-frame ones; the method was immunoSEQ multiplex PCR. Here the sample spans roughly 720,000 clones, 80% to 95% being singletons. The sample taken for sequencing was memory CD8+ T cells from PBMCs. The sample's subset: CD45RO+ cells pooled with CCR7-negative TemRA cells. These TCRs come from a man between 18 and 35 years old in good health. Some clones in this sample may be carry-over from other donors' samples.

The V gene is TRBV7-9, the J gene TRBJ1-4, with D possibly being TRBD1 (5 bases). V was cut by 5 bases and J by 3 bases, with 19 bases left in between. CDR3 length: 17 amino acids. Germline V gene sequence: CDR1 SEHNR, CDR2 FQNEAQ (reference sequence). The DNA of the CDR3 is TGTGCCAGCAGCGCCCGGGACCCAGGGTCAGCTAATGAAAAACTGTTTTTT. Its protein is CASSARDPGSANEKLFF.

The chain employs TRBV29-1 and TRBJ2-1; D not certain. V gave up 7 bases and J gave up 8 bases, with 9 bases separating them. Germline assignment: CDR1 SQVTM and CDR2 ANQGSEA. The CDR3 has 10 residues. The CDR3 spells CSGIRDEQFF. CDR3 nucleotide sequence: TGCAGCGGTATTAGGGATGAGCAGTTCTTC.

This chain connects TRBV27 to TRBJ2-1; D is possibly TRBD2 (5 bases). In germline, CDR1 is MNHEY, CDR2 SMNVEV (reference sequence). CDR3 length: 13 amino acids. Trimming stripped 7 bases from V and 6 bases from J, with 13 bases between. CDR3 region: CASTTTKSNEQFF. The CDR3 DNA follows: TGTGCCAGCACGACTACCAAAAGCAATGAGCAGTTCTTC.

V and J are TRBV7-9 and TRBJ2-7; D is ambiguous. Germline V lookup: CDR1 SEHNR, CDR2 FQNEAQ (reference sequence). The germline V and J ends were trimmed by 5 bases and 3 bases, with 14 bases remaining between them. This CDR3 contains 14 residues. The CDR3 bases are TGTGCCAGCAGCCCGCGGTTGGGCCACTACGAGCAGTACTTC. Protein: CASSPRLGHYEQYF.

The V gene is TRBV7-9, the J gene TRBJ1-5; 7 nucleotides align to TRBD1. V dropped 5 bases and J dropped 0; count of bases not matched to a gene: 16. CDR3 size: 19 residues. Germline CDR1 reads SEHNR; CDR2 reads FQNEAQ (reference sequence). The CDR3 sequence is CASSGLQGSEIFSNQPQHF. CDR3 sequence (DNA): TGTGCCAGCAGCGGATTACAGGGGTCGGAGATCTTTAGCAATCAGCCCCAGCATTTT. Full variable domain (rest looked up from reference TRBV7-9 and TRBJ1-5): DTGVSQNPRHKITKRGQNVTFRCDPISEHNRLYWYRQTLGQGPEFLTYFQNEAQLEKSRLLSDRFSAERPKGSFSTLEIQRTEQGDSAMYLCASSGLQGSEIFSNQPQHFGDGTRLSIL.

V gene TRBV5-1 combines with J gene TRBJ2-1; TRBD2 aligns across 8 bases. V lost 0 bases, J lost 8 bases, and 13 bases stayed unmatched. CDR1 is SGHRS, CDR2 YFSETQ, per germline. There are 17 residues in the CDR3. CDR3 loop: CASSLALAGSLVDEQFF. The DNA for the CDR3 is TGCGCCAGCAGCTTGGCGTTAGCGGGAAGCCTTGTCGATGAGCAGTTCTTC.

This clone was seen once. V is TRBV9 and J is TRBJ2-7; 11 nucleotides line up with TRBD1. J was trimmed by 7 bases and V by 4 bases; bases with no gene match: 7. The germline gives CDR1 SGDLS, CDR2 YYNGEE. The CDR3 consists of 14 residues. The CDR3 sequence: CASSYGQGAKEQYF. Here the CDR3 DNA reads TGTGCCAGCAGCTACGGACAGGGGGCGAAAGAGCAGTACTTC.

The gene calls are TRBV5-1 and TRBJ1-1; 7 bases are shared with TRBD1. The ends lost 4 bases at V and 0 bases at J; junction bases unmatched: 6. CDR1 is SGHRS and CDR2 is YFSETQ in the germline V gene. This CDR3 contains 15 residues. The CDR3 is CASSDRDRLNTEAFF. The CDR3 nucleotides are TGCGCCAGCAGCGACCGGGACAGACTGAACACTGAAGCTTTCTTT.

The chain recombines TRBV7-9 with TRBJ1-5; D not resolved. Trimming cost V 1 base and J 7 bases, with 8 bases left between them. Germline V CDR1 and CDR2: SEHNR, FQNEAQ (reference sequence). This CDR3 region has 13 residues. CDR3 loop: CASSLDVGQPQHF. The CDR3 DNA reads as TGTGCCAGCAGCTTAGATGTGGGGCAGCCCCAGCATTTT.

This sequence joins TRBV4-1 and TRBJ2-3; D perhaps matches TRBD2 (6 bases). Germline V gene sequence: CDR1 MGHRA, CDR2 YSYEKL. Trimming removed 4 bases from V and 4 bases from J, with 12 bases in between. The CDR3 length is 14 residues. For the CDR3, the DNA is TGCGCCAGCAGCCCACTACGGGAGTCAGATACGCAGTATTTT. It encodes CASSPLRESDTQYF.

This chain connects TRBV4-3 to TRBJ2-2; 9 bases are shared with TRBD2. The V gene end was trimmed by 0 bases and the J gene end by 8 bases; junction bases not matched to a gene: 4. Germline values: CDR1 LGHNA, CDR2 YSLEER. The CDR3 sequence is 15 residues long. CDR3 loop: CASSQDSLAGGELFF. The CDR3 region has the DNA TGCGCCAGCAGCCAAGATTCCCTAGCGGGAGGGGAGCTGTTTTTT.

V gene TRBV27 combines with J gene TRBJ2-3, with D perhaps TRBD2 (6 bases). There are 19 residues in the CDR3. Looked up from germline, CDR1 is MNHEY and CDR2 is SMNVEV (reference sequence). V was shortened by 4 bases and J by 0 bases, with 23 bases between the two germline ends. The CDR3 loop is CASSSSAGPVAPSTDTQYF. As DNA, the CDR3 is TGTGCCAGCAGTTCCTCAGCGGGCCCGGTGGCCCCTAGCACAGATACGCAGTATTTT.

V is TRBV7-2 and J is TRBJ2-7, with D tentatively TRBD1 or TRBD2 (5 bases each). Between the trimmed V and J ends, which lost 5 bases and 6 bases, there was a span of 11 bases. The V gene's germline CDR1 is SGHTA and CDR2 FQGNSA. CDR3 length equals 12 residues. In nucleotides, the CDR3 is TGTGCCAGCAGCCCAGAGGGGCCCGAGCAGTACTTC. Its protein product is CASSPEGPEQYF.

The chain has TRBV7-3 and TRBJ2-3; 7 nucleotides align to TRBD2. The V and J ends lost 4 bases and 4 bases, in that order; junction bases with no gene match: 8. Germline V CDR1 and CDR2: SGHTA, FQGTGA. The CDR3 sequence is 15 residues long. The CDR3 DNA follows: TGTGCCAGCAGCTCCACCGGGACTACGGCAGATACGCAGTATTTT. Amino acid sequence: CASSSTGTTADTQYF.

The chain joins TRBV27 to TRBJ1-2, with 10 bases matching TRBD1. This CDR3 is 15 amino acids long. Germline trimming cut 2 bases from V and 6 bases from J; bases unmatched to any gene: 6. Germline CDR1 is MNHEY and CDR2 is SMNVEV (reference sequence). CDR3 DNA sequence: TGTGCCAGCAGTTTAACGGGGACAGGGGTCCATGGCTACACCTTC. Protein product: CASSLTGTGVHGYTF.

The V gene is TRBV5-6, the J gene TRBJ2-1; TRBD2 agrees at 8 bases. With 4 bases clipped from V and 6 bases from J, the junction kept 12 bases outside the gene matches. The CDR3 is 16 residues long. From germline, CDR1 is SGHDT and CDR2 YYEEEE. Here the CDR3 DNA reads TGTGCCAGCAGCCCGGTGGCGGGACTAGATCTCAATGAGCAGTTCTTC. Protein sequence: CASSPVAGLDLNEQFF.

The chain carries TRBV11-1 and TRBJ2-7; D may be TRBD2 (6 bases). The V gene lost 5 bases and the J gene lost 4 bases, with 15 bases spanning the gap. The germline gives CDR1 SGHAT, CDR2 FQDESV (reference sequence). This CDR3 region has 14 residues. The CDR3 loop is CASSPPGRGYEQYF. The CDR3 coding sequence is TGTGCCAGCAGCCCCCCCGGTCGGGGGTACGAGCAGTACTTC. Supplemented by reference TRBV11-1 and TRBJ2-7, the full variable domain reads EAEVAQSPRYKITEKSQAVAFWCDPISGHATLYWYRQILGQGPELLVQFQDESVVDDSQLPKDRFSAERLKGVDSTLKIQPAELGDSAMYLCASSPPGRGYEQYFGPGTRLTVT.

V gene TRBV10-3 combines with J gene TRBJ2-2; D unresolved. Germline CDR1 is ENHRY and CDR2 is SYGVKD. The V gene lost 8 bases and the J gene lost 3 bases, with 10 bases spanning the gap. This CDR3 has 13 amino acids. CDR3: CAIGSVDTGELFF. DNA of the CDR3: TGTGCCATCGGGTCTGTGGACACCGGGGAGCTGTTTTTT.

The chain has TRBV29-1 and TRBJ2-1; D might be TRBD1 (5 bases). The CDR3 has 14 residues. Deletions cut 5 bases from V and 2 bases from J, with 13 bases between. Germline V lookup: CDR1 SQVTM, CDR2 ANQGSEA. CDR3 in DNA: TGCAGCGTTCAGGCCCGCAGGGCCTACAATGAGCAGTTCTTC. This translates into CSVQARRAYNEQFF.

The sample holds one count of this clone. This chain uses TRBV9 with TRBJ2-2; D possibly matches TRBD1 or TRBD2 (5 bases each). The CDR3 runs 13 residues. Germline V gives CDR1 SGDLS, CDR2 YYNGEE. Trimming took off 4 bases at V and 7 bases at J, with 11 bases between the two ends. The CDR3 spells CASSFGTHGELFF. CDR3 in DNA: TGTGCCAGCAGCTTCGGGACCCACGGGGAGCTGTTTTTT.

The chain joins TRBV19 to TRBJ2-7; 8 bases align to TRBD1. CDR3 length: 16 amino acids. Germline V CDR1 and CDR2: LNHDA, SQIVND (reference sequence). Trimming cost V 3 bases and J 3 bases; bases outside gene matches: 10. This CDR3 reads CASSIRPGQALYEQYF. CDR3 in DNA: TGTGCCAGTAGTATCCGTCCGGGACAGGCCCTCTACGAGCAGTACTTC. The entire variable domain, with the rest obtained from reference TRBV19 and TRBJ2-7, is as follows: DGGITQSPKYLFRKEGQNVTLSCEQNLNHDAMYWYRQDPGQGLRLIYYSQIVNDFQKGDIAEGYSVSREKKESFPLTVTSAQKNPTAFYLCASSIRPGQALYEQYFGPGTRLTVT.

This chain uses TRBV6-5 with TRBJ2-1; 9 bases align to TRBD2. CDR1 MNHEY and CDR2 SVGAGI come from the germline V gene. The CDR3 totals 14 residues. V lost 4 bases to trimming and J lost 5 bases; unmatched junction nucleotides: 3. The CDR3 coding sequence is TGTGCCAGCAGTTCCTGGACTAGCGACAATGAGCAGTTCTTC. Protein product: CASSSWTSDNEQFF.

For this clone: A single base separates this from a much larger clone, so it may be a read error. Other DNA variants within this sample encode the same CDR3. The chain recombines TRBV11-2 with TRBJ2-5; no clear D gene. The J call may be in error: the DNA end matches TRBJ2-7 better. Germline CDR1 and CDR2: SGHAT and FQNNGV. This CDR3 is built from 12 residues. The CDR3 loop is CASSLASYEQYF. In DNA form, the CDR3 reads TGTGCCAGCAGCTTGGCCTCATACGAGCAGTACTTC.